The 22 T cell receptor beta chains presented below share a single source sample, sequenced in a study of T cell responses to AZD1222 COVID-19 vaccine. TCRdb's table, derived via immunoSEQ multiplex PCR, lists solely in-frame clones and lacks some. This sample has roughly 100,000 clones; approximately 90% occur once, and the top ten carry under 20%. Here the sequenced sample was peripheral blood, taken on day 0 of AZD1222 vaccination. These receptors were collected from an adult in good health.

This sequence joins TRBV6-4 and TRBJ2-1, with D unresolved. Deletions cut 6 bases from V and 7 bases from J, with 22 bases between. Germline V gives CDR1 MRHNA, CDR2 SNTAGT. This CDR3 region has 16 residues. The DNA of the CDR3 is TGTGCCAGCAGGACGGGTATACGGATTCGAGCAAATGAGCAGTTCTTC. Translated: CASRTGIRIRANEQFF.

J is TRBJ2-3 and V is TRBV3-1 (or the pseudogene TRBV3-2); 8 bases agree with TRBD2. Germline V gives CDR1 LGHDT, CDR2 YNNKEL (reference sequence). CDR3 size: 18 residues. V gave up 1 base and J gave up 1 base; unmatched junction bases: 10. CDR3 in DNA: TGTGCCAGCAGCCAAGGTCCGGGACTAGTGGGGGGCACAGATACGCAGTATTTT. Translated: CASSQGPGLVGGTDTQYF.

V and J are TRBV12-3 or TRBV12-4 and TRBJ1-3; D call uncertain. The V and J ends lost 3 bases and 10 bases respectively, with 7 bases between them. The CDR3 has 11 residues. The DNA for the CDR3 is TGTGCCAGCAGTTTTGGGGTGACCATATATTTT. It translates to CASSFGVTIYF.

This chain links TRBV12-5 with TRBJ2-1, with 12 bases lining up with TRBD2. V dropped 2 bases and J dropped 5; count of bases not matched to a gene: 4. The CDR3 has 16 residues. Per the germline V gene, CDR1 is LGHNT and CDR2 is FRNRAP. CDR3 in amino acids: CASGLTRLAGDNEQFF. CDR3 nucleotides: TGTGCTAGTGGTTTGACCCGACTAGCGGGAGACAATGAGCAGTTCTTC.

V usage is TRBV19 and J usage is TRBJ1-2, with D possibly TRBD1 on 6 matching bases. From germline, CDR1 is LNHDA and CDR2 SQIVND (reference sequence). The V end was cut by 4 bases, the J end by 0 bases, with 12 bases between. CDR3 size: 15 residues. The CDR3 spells CASSTDRTTNYGYTF. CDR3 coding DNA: TGTGCCAGTAGTACAGACAGGACGACTAACTATGGCTACACCTTC.

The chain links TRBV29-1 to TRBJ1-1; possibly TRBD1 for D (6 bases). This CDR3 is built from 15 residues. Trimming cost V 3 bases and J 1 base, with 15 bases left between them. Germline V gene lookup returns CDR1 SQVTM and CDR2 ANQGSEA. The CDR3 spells CSVDHRVRGNTEAFF. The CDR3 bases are TGCAGCGTTGACCACAGGGTACGGGGGAACACTGAAGCTTTCTTT. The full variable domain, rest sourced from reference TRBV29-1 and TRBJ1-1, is SAVISQKPSRDICQRGTSLTIQCQVDSQVTMMFWYRQQPGQSLTLIATANQGSEATYESGFVIDKFPISRPNLTFSTLTVSNMSPEDSSIYLCSVDHRVRGNTEAFFGQGTRLTVV.

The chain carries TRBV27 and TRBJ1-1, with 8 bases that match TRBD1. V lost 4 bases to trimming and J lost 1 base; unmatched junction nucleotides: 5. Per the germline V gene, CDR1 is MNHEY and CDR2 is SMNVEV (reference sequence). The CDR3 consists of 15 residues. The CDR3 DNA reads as TGTGCCAGCAGTTCTAATGACAGGGGGAACACTGAAGCTTTCTTT. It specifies CASSSNDRGNTEAFF.

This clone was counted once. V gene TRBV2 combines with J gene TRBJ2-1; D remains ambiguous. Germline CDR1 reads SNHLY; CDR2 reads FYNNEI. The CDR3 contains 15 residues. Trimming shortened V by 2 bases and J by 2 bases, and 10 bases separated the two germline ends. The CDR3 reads CASSEYKATYNEQFF. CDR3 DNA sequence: TGTGCCAGCAGTGAATATAAAGCAACCTACAATGAGCAGTTCTTC. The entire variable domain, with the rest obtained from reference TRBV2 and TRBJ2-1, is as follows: EPEVTQTPSHQVTQMGQEVILRCVPISNHLYFYWYRQILGQKVEFLVSFYNNEISEKSEIFDDQFSVERPDGSNFTLKIRSTKLEDSAMYFCASSEYKATYNEQFFGPGTRLTVL.

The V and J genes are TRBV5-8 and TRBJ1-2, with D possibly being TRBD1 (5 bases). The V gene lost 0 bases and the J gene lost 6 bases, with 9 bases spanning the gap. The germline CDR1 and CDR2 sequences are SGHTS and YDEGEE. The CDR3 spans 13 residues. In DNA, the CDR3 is TGTGCCAGCAGCTTGGTCAGGGACGATGGCTACACCTTC. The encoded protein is CASSLVRDDGYTF.

CDR3 residues: CASSKGAGQETQYF. CDR3 nucleotide sequence: TGTGCCAGCAGCAAAGGTGCGGGCCAAGAGACCCAGTACTTC. The chain joins TRBV7-3 to TRBJ2-5; D might be TRBD2 (5 bases). Germline-derived CDR1 and CDR2 are SGHTA and FQGTGA. The CDR3 extends over 14 amino acids. The germline V and J ends were trimmed by 5 bases and 1 base, with 11 bases remaining between them.

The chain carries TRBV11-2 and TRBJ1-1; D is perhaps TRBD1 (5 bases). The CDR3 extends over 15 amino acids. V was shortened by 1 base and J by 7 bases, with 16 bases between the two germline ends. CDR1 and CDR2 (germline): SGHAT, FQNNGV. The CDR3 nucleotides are TGTGCCAGCAGCTTAGCTGGGTACAGGCAGGATGAAGCTTTCTTT. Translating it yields CASSLAGYRQDEAFF. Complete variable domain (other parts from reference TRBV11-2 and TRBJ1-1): EAGVAQSPRYKIIEKRQSVAFWCNPISGHATLYWYQQILGQGPKLLIQFQNNGVVDDSQLPKDRFSAERLKGVDSTLKIQPAKLEDSAVYLCASSLAGYRQDEAFFGQGTRLTVV.

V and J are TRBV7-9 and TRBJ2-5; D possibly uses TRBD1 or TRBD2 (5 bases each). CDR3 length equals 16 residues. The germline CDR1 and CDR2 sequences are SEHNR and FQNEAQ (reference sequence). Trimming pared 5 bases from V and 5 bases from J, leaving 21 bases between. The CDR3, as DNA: TGTGCCAGCAGCCCAGTTTCTACGGGGCCCTGGGAGACCCAGTACTTC. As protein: CASSPVSTGPWETQYF. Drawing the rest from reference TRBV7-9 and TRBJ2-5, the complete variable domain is DTGVSQNPRHKITKRGQNVTFRCDPISEHNRLYWYRQTLGQGPEFLTYFQNEAQLEKSRLLSDRFSAERPKGSFSTLEIQRTEQGDSAMYLCASSPVSTGPWETQYFGPGTRLLVL.

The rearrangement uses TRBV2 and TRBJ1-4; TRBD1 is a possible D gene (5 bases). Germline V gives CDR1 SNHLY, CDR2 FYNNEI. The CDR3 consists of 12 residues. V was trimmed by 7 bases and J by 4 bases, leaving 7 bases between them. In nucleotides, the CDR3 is TGTGCCAGCATGGGGGATAATGAAAAACTGTTTTTT. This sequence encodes CASMGDNEKLFF. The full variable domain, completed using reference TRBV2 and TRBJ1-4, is EPEVTQTPSHQVTQMGQEVILRCVPISNHLYFYWYRQILGQKVEFLVSFYNNEISEKSEIFDDQFSVERPDGSNFTLKIRSTKLEDSAMYFCASMGDNEKLFFGSGTQLSVL.

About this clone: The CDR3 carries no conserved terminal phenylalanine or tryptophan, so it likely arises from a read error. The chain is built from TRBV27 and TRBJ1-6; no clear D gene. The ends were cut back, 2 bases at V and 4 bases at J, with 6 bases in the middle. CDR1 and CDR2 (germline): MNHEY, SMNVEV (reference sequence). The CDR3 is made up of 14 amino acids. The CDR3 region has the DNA TGTGCCAGCAGTTTAATGGGGTATAATTCACCCCTCCACCTT. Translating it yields CASSLMGYNSPLHL.

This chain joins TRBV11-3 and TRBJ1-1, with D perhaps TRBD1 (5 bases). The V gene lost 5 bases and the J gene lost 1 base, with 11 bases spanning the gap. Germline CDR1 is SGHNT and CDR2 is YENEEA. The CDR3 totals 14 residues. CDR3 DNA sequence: TGTGCCAGCAGCACCGGACACCGGAACACTGAAGCTTTCTTT. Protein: CASSTGHRNTEAFF.

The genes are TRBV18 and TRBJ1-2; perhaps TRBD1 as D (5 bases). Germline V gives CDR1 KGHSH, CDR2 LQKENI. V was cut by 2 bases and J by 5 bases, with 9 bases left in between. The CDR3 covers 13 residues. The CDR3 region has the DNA TGTGCCAGCTCACCAATGCCAGGGTATGGCTACACCTTC. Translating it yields CASSPMPGYGYTF.

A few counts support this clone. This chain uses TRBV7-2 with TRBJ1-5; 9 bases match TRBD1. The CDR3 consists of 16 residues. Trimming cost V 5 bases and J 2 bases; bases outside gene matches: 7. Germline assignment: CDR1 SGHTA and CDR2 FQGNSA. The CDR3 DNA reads TGTGCCAGCAGCCCTCGGGACAGGGAGGGCAATCAGCCCCAGCATTTT. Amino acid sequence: CASSPRDREGNQPQHF.

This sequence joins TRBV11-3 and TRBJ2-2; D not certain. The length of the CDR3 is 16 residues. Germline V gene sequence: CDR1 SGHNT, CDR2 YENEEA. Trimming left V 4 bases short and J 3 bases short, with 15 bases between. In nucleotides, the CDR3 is TGTGCCAGCAGCTCCCGAGACTTGACATACACCGGGGAGCTGTTTTTT. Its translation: CASSSRDLTYTGELFF.

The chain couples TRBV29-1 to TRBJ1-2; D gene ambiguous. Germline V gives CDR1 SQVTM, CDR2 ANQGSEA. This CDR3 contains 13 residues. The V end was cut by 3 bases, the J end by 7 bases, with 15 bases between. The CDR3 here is CSVETDAEIGYTF. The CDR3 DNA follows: TGCAGCGTTGAGACCGATGCGGAAATTGGCTACACCTTC.

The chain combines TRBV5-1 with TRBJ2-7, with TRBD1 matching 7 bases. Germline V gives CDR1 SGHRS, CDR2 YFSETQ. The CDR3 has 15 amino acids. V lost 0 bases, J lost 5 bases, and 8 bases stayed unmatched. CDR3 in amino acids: CASSLEGTALDEQYF. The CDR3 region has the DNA TGCGCCAGCAGCTTGGAAGGGACAGCCCTCGACGAGCAGTACTTC.

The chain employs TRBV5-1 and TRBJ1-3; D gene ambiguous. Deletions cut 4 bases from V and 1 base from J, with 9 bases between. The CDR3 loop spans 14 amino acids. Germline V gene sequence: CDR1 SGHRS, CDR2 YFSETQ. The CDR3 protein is CASSRGDSGNTIYF. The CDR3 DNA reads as TGCGCCAGCAGCCGAGGTGATTCTGGAAACACCATATATTTT.

The CDR3 reads CASSPRDRTSGANVLTF. The CDR3 nucleotides read TGTGCCAGCAGCCCCCGGGACAGGACCTCTGGGGCCAACGTCCTGACTTTC. J is TRBJ2-6 and V is TRBV5-6, with TRBD1 matching 8 bases. The CDR3 runs 17 residues. Germline CDR1 SGHDT, CDR2 YYEEEE. Unmatched junction bases numbered 6, after V lost 4 bases and J lost 0 bases.